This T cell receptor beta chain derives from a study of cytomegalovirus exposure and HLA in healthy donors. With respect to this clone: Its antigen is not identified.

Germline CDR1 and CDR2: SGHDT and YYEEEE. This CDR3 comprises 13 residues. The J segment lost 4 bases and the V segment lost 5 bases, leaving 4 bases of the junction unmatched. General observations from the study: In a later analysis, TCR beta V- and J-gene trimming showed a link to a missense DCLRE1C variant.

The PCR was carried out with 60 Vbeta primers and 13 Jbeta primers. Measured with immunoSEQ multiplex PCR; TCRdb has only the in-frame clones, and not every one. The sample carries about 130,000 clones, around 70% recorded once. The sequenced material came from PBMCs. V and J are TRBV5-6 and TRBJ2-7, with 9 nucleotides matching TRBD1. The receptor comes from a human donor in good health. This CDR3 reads CASRRQGGYEQYF. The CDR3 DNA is TGTGCCAGCAGAAGACAGGGGGGATACGAGCAGTACTTC. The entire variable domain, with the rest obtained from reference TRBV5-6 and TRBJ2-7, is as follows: DAGVTQSPTHLIKTRGQQVTLRCSPKSGHDTVSWYQQALGQGPQFIFQYYEEEERQRGNFPDRFSGHQFPNYSSELNVNALLLGDSALYLCASRRQGGYEQYFGPGTRLTVT.